This paragraph covers one T cell receptor beta chain sequence. Its antigen remains unidentified. The missing CDR3 end, 3 residues past where the read stops, is filled in from the germline J gene. Measured with immunoSEQ multiplex PCR; TCRdb has only the in-frame clones, and not every one. This table lists some 25,000 clones. Germline CDR1 SGHDT, CDR2 YYEEEE. J was trimmed by 5 bases and V by 7 bases; bases with no gene match: 5. The CDR3 loop spans 13 amino acids. Related graft donors supplied nonmyeloablative bone marrow transplants, and mixed chimerism was transient. CD4+CD25+CD127- Tregs, CD4+CD25- non-Tregs, CD4 and CD8 cells were sorted. The data are from a study of Tregs in tolerant kidney transplant recipients. Study observations and caveats: For some patients, primers changed over time, blocking nucleotide-level comparison. The most relevant donor-specific Treg TCRbeta repertoire apparently came from expansion with activated donor B cells. Antigen-driven expansion was suggested because donor-specific Tregs expanded more than all Tregs in tolerant patients.

The sample in question was CD4+ T cells from blood (PBMCs), obtained 6 months after the transplant. This TCR was recovered from a human patient who received a combined kidney and bone marrow transplant. Some of these T cells may belong to the graft donor. The V and J genes are TRBV5-6 and TRBJ2-1, with 8 nucleotides matching TRBD1. CDR3 DNA (partial): TGTGCCAGCCGACGGACAGGGAACAATGAG. Its translation: CASRRTGNNE. The entire CDR3 is CASRRTGNNEQFF.